The clone carrying this T cell receptor (beta chain) was counted between two and nine times. This sample was included in a study of Graves' ophthalmopathy and Graves' hyperthyroidism. TCR beta CDR3 amplification used RNA transcripts. First-round RT-PCR with HTBI primers preceded a second-round multiplex PCR. TCRdb re-derived calls from the multiplex PCR reads in MiXCR, one entry per CDR3 protein. The sample shows 600,000 to 950,000 distinct CDR3 sequences, roughly 40% of them seen only once. The length of the CDR3 is 14 residues. Trimming removed 3 bases from V and 1 base from J, with 12 bases in between. Germline V lookup: CDR1 DFQATT, CDR2 SNEGSKA (reference sequence).

The gene calls are TRBV20-1 and TRBJ2-5, with D perhaps given as TRBD1 or TRBD2 (5 bases each). This TCR derives from an adult man with Graves' ophthalmopathy. The material sequenced was peripheral blood. The CDR3, as DNA: TGCAGTGCTAGGATCGGGGCACTCCAAGAGACCCAGTACTTC. As protein: CSARIGALQETQYF.